This T cell receptor (beta chain) comes out of a study of cytomegalovirus exposure and HLA in healthy donors. Overall study: Samples from HLA-typed donors yielded approximately 80 million unique TCRs in an early data release. Study-wide findings and caveats: For most subjects, TCR beta sequences were reported to predict HLA-A and HLA-B alleles with accuracy. Association of approximately 18,000 TCR beta sequences with HLA alleles was found at 0.05 false discovery rate in a later analysis. Rare TCR sequences predominated, though certain public TCRs were found in many donors.

PCR amplification relied on 60 Vbeta primers (plus 13 Jbeta primers). TCRdb keeps only in-frame clones here, not all; method: immunoSEQ multiplex PCR. The sample has roughly 120,000 clones; 65% to 90% are singletons. The J segment lost 6 bases and the V segment lost 3 bases, leaving 8 bases of the junction unmatched. This CDR3 has 15 residues. The germline CDR1 and CDR2 sequences are LNHNV and YYDKDF (reference sequence). This clone was detected once. Its antigen is unidentified. The chain has TRBV15 and TRBJ1-5; 7 nucleotides agree with TRBD1. This TCR derives from a woman under 30 in good health and CMV-seropositive. The sample taken for sequencing was PBMCs. Here the CDR3 reads CATSSERGPGQPQHF. CDR3 coding DNA: TGTGCCACCAGCAGCGAAAGGGGGCCGGGTCAGCCCCAGCATTTT.